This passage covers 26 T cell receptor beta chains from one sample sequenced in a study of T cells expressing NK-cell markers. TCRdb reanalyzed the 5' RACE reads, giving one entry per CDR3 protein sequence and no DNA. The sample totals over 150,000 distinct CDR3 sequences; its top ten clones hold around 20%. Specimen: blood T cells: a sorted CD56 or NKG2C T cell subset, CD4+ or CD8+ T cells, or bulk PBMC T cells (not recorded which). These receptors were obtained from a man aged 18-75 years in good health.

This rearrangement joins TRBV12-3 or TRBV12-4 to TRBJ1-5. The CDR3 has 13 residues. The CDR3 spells CASSTRLDQPQHF.

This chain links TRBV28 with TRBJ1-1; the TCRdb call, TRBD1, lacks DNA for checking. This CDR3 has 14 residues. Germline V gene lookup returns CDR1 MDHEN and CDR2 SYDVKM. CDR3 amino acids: CASSSPGSHTEAFF.

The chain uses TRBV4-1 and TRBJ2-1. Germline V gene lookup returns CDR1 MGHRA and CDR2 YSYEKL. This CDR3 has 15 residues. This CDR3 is CASSQDFRSVNEQFF.

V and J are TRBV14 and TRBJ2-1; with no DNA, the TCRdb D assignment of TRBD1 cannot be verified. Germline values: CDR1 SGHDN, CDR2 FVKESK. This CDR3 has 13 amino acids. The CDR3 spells CASRGRELYEQFF.

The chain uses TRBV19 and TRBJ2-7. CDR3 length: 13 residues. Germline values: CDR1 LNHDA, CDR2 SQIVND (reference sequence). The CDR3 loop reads CASSIPNGREQYF.

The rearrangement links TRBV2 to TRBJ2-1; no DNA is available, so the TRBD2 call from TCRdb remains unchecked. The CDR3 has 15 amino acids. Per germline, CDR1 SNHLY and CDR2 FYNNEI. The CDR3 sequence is CASTRWTSSDNEQFF.

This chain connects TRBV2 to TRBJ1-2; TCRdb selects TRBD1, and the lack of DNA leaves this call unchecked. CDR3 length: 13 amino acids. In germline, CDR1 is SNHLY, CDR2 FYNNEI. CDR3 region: CDSAETVYYGYTF. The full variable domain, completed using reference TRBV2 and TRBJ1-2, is EPEVTQTPSHQVTQMGQEVILRCVPISNHLYFYWYRQILGQKVEFLVSFYNNEISEKSEIFDDQFSVERPDGSNFTLKIRSTKLEDSAMYFCDSAETVYYGYTFGSGTRLTVV.

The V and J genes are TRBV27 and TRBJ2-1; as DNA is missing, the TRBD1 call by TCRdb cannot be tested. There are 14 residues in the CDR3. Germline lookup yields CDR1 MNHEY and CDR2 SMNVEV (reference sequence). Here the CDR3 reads CASSFSGEGNEQFF.

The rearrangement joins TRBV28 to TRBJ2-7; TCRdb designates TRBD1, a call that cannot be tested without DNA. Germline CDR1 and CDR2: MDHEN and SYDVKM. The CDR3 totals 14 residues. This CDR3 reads CASSTPTGQYEQYF.

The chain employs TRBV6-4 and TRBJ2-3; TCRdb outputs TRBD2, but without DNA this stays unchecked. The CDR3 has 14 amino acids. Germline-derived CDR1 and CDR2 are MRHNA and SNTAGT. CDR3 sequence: CASSDRSEADTQYF.

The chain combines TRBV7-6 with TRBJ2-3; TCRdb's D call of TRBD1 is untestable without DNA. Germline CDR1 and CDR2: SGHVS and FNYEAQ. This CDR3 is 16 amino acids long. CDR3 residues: CASSLVGGEITDTQYF.

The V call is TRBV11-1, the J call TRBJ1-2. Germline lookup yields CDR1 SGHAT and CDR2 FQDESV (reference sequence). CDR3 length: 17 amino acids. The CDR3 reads CASSLGTSTYGLQGYTF.

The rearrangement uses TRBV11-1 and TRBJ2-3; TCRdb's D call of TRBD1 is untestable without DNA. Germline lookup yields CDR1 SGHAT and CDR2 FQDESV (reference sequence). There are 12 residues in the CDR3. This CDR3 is CASSRSKDTQYF.

The CDR3 is CASSPDRAYSYEQYF. The V gene is TRBV7-9, the J gene TRBJ2-7; there is no DNA to check the TCRdb D call of TRBD1. The CDR3 length is 15 residues. Germline V lookup: CDR1 SEHNR, CDR2 FQNEAQ (reference sequence).

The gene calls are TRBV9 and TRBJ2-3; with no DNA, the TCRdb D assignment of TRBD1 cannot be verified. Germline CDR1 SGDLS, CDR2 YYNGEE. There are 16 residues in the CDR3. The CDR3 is CASSANRGQVTDTQYF.

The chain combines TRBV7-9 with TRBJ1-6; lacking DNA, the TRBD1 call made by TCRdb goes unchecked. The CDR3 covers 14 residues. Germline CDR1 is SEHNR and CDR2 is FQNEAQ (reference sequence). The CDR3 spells CATQPGRSNSPLHF.

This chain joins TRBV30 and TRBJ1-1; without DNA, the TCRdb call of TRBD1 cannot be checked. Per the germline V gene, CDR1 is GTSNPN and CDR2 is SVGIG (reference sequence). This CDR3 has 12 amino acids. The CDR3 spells CAWSQGITEAFF. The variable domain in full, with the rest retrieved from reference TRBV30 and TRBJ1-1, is SQTIHQWPATLVQPVGSPLSLECTVEGTSNPNLYWYRQAAGRGLQLLFYSVGIGQISSEVPQNLSASRPQDRQFILSSKKLLLSDSGFYLCAWSQGITEAFFGQGTRLTVV.

The chain's CDR3 is CASSVKGGASDTQYF. The chain joins TRBV11-2 to TRBJ2-3; checking the TCRdb D call of TRBD1 is not possible without DNA. This CDR3 has 15 residues. Germline values: CDR1 SGHAT, CDR2 FQNNGV.

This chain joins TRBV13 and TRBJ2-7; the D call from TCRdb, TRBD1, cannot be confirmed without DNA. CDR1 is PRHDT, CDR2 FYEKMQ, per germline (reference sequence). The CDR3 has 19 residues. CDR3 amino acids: CASSSDLPNQGNPAGEQYF.

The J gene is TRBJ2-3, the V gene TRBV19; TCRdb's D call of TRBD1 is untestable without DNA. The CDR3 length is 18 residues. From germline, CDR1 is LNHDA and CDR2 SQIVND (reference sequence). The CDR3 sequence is CASSMSRLAGQGPDTQYF. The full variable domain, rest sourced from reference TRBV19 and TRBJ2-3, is DGGITQSPKYLFRKEGQNVTLSCEQNLNHDAMYWYRQDPGQGLRLIYYSQIVNDFQKGDIAEGYSVSREKKESFPLTVTSAQKNPTAFYLCASSMSRLAGQGPDTQYFGPGTRLTVL.

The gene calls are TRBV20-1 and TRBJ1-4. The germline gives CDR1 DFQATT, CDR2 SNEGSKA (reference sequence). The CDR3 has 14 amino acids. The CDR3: CSASAHGNNEKLFF.

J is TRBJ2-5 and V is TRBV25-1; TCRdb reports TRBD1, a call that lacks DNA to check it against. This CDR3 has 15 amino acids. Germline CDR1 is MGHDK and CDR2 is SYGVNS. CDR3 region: CASSEFGQFQETQYF.

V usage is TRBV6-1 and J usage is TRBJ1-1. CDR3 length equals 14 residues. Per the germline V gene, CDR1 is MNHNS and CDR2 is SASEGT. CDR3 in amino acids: CASSWVGSDTEAFF.

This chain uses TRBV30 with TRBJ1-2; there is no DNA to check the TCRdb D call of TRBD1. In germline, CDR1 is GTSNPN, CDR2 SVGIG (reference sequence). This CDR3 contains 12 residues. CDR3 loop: CAWEGTGEGYTF.

The CDR3 here is CATSRDSGAQTYEQYF. The chain has TRBV15 and TRBJ2-7; TCRdb selects TRBD1, and the lack of DNA leaves this call unchecked. In germline, CDR1 is LNHNV, CDR2 YYDKDF (reference sequence). The CDR3 consists of 16 residues. The variable domain in full, with the rest retrieved from reference TRBV15 and TRBJ2-7, is DAMVIQNPRYQVTQFGKPVTLSCSQTLNHNVMYWYQQKSSQAPKLLFHYYDKDFNNEADTPDNFQSRRPNTSFCFLDIRSPGLGDTAMYLCATSRDSGAQTYEQYFGPGTRLTVT.

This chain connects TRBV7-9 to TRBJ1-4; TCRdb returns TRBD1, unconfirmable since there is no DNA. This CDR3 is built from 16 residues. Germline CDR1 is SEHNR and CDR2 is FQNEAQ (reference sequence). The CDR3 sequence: CASSLDRWDPNEKLFF.